This TCR beta chain was profiled in a study of OX40 agonist ivuxolimab in advanced cancers. Generated by immunoSEQ multiplex PCR, the TCRdb table keeps only in-frame clones and is missing some. The sample contains about 90,000 clones, 85% of which appear only once. This clone turned up a few times. CDR3 length: 14 amino acids. V gave up 4 bases and J gave up 2 bases; unmatched junction bases: 3. From germline, CDR1 is SGHRS and CDR2 YFSETQ. This TCR came from an adult with an advanced solid tumor such as melanoma, head and neck, liver or kidney cancer. V gene TRBV5-1 combines with J gene TRBJ2-3; 8 positions match TRBD2. Sequencing was performed on CD4+ or CD8+ T cells sorted from blood, taken in a trial of the OX40 agonist ivuxolimab. CDR3 sequence: CASSPGGDTDTQYF. The CDR3 DNA reads TGCGCCAGCAGCCCCGGGGGGGACACAGATACGCAGTATTTT.